Listed here is a single T cell receptor (beta chain). Assay used: immunoSEQ multiplex PCR; TCRdb lists only in-frame clones, some missing. The table includes 50,000 to 60,000 clones, 87% detected once. This entry comes from a study of blood T cell repertoires in COVID-19. The CDR3 extends over 16 amino acids. Losses at the gene ends were 6 bases for V and 6 bases for J; bases not matched to a gene: 9. Germline V gives CDR1 SNHLY, CDR2 FYNNEI. Sequencing was performed on peripheral blood. This sequence joins TRBV2 and TRBJ1-5; 12 bases fit TRBD1. The TCR comes from a man aged 35 to 55 with COVID-19, enrolled during active disease. CDR3 sequence reads: CASRVGTGGLGQPQHF. CDR3 nucleotides: TGTGCCAGCAGAGTCGGGACAGGGGGCTTGGGTCAGCCCCAGCATTTT.